The 16 T cell receptor beta chains reported below all come from one sample, sequenced in a study of blood T cell repertoires in COVID-19 (dated by TCRdb to the early 2020s). Library preparation was by the immunoSEQ multiplex PCR assay. What TCRdb holds here is the immuneACCESS table cut down to in-frame rearrangements. Part of the clones is not present; checked against another copy, under half of the missing clones reflect an unresolved V gene, and the others are unexplained. This sample gives fewer than 400,000 clones in total; about 83% of them show up just once. Approximately 9.3% of the sample rests with the top ten. Sequencing input: PBMCs or T cells enriched from blood (not recorded which). These receptors were taken from a woman in her fifties or sixties who had recovered from COVID-19.

This chain joins TRBV19 and TRBJ1-4; D might be TRBD1 (5 bases). Trimming shortened V by 6 bases and J by 3 bases, and 14 bases separated the two germline ends. CDR3 length equals 15 residues. CDR1 LNHDA and CDR2 SQIVND come from the germline V gene (reference sequence). CDR3 bases: TGTGCCAGTAGACCCATGGGGGGAGCTAATGAAAAACTGTTTTTT. Its protein is CASRPMGGANEKLFF.

This chain uses TRBV7-2 with TRBJ1-5; no definite D call. The CDR3 spans 12 residues. Germline CDR1 and CDR2: SGHTA and FQGNSA. Trimming removed 5 bases from V and 9 bases from J, with 11 bases in between. As DNA, the CDR3 is TGTGCCAGCAGCAATCCGACACTGCCCCAGCATTTT. It is translated as CASSNPTLPQHF. Full variable domain (rest looked up from reference TRBV7-2 and TRBJ1-5): GAGVSQSPSNKVTEKGKDVELRCDPISGHTALYWYRQSLGQGLEFLIYFQGNSAPDKSGLPSDRFSAERTGGSVSTLTIQRTQQEDSAVYLCASSNPTLPQHFGDGTRLSIL.

This chain uses TRBV4-3 with TRBJ2-5, with TRBD1 matching 10 bases. Germline lookup yields CDR1 LGHNA and CDR2 YSLEER. J gave up 5 bases and V 6 bases, and 6 bases lay outside the gene matches. The CDR3 is made up of 14 amino acids. CDR3 protein: CASSAGTGVETQYF. CDR3 DNA: TGCGCCAGCAGTGCCGGGACAGGGGTCGAGACCCAGTACTTC.

The chain joins TRBV6-1 to TRBJ2-2; possibly TRBD1 for D (5 bases). The germline V gene encodes CDR1 MNHNS and CDR2 SASEGT. Trimming pared 2 bases from V and 8 bases from J, leaving 15 bases between. The CDR3 length is 15 residues. CDR3 sequence reads: CASSEMGRVSGELFF. DNA of the CDR3: TGTGCCAGCAGTGAAATGGGGCGCGTATCGGGGGAGCTGTTTTTT.

The chain employs TRBV6-5 and TRBJ2-2; TRBD2 aligns across 7 bases. CDR1 is MNHEY and CDR2 is SVGAGI in the germline V gene. With 8 bases clipped from V and 5 bases from J, the junction kept 8 bases outside the gene matches. This CDR3 has 14 amino acids. The CDR3 DNA follows: TGTGCCAGCGGACTAGTGGTCGATACCGGGGAGCTGTTTTTT. This encodes CASGLVVDTGELFF.

V gene TRBV2 combines with J gene TRBJ2-3; tentative D call: TRBD2 (5 bases). The CDR3 has 13 residues. The V end was cut by 5 bases, the J end by 0 bases, with 6 bases between. The germline V gene encodes CDR1 SNHLY and CDR2 FYNNEI. CDR3 in amino acids: CASSPGSTDTQYF. The DNA of the CDR3 is TGTGCCAGCAGTCCGGGGAGCACAGATACGCAGTATTTT. Supplemented by reference TRBV2 and TRBJ2-3, the full variable domain reads EPEVTQTPSHQVTQMGQEVILRCVPISNHLYFYWYRQILGQKVEFLVSFYNNEISEKSEIFDDQFSVERPDGSNFTLKIRSTKLEDSAMYFCASSPGSTDTQYFGPGTRLTVL.

This CDR3 reads CASSPTSGDHQPQHF. CDR3 DNA sequence: TGTGCCAGCAGCCCTACAAGCGGGGACCATCAGCCCCAGCATTTT. This chain uses TRBV11-2 with TRBJ1-5, with a weak D call TRBD1 (5 bases). Germline V gene lookup returns CDR1 SGHAT and CDR2 FQNNGV. V was shortened by 5 bases and J by 5 bases, with 16 bases between the two germline ends. CDR3 length: 15 residues.

The V gene is TRBV6-2 or TRBV6-3, the J gene TRBJ2-7; TRBD1 might be the D (6 bases). CDR1 MNHEY and CDR2 SVGEGT come from the germline V gene. The CDR3 length is 13 residues. The V end lost 3 bases, the J end lost 3 bases, and 9 bases lay between the germline ends. The CDR3 DNA reads TGTGCCAGCAGTTATAGGGACATCTACGAGCAGTACTTC. It specifies CASSYRDIYEQYF.

This sequence joins TRBV10-3 and TRBJ1-2, with D possibly being TRBD1 (6 bases). The germline V and J ends were trimmed by 2 bases and 7 bases, with 11 bases remaining between them. This CDR3 has 13 residues. Germline lookup yields CDR1 ENHRY and CDR2 SYGVKD. DNA of the CDR3: TGTGCCATCAGTGAGAGGGGGAGTTCTGGCTACACCTTC. This codes for CAISERGSSGYTF.

The sample holds one count of this clone. The gene calls are TRBV25-1 and TRBJ1-1; 8 bases are a match to TRBD1. V was pared by 4 bases and J by 0 bases, with 4 bases of the junction left unmatched. The CDR3 has 15 amino acids. The germline CDR1 and CDR2 sequences are MGHDK and SYGVNS. As DNA, the CDR3 is TGTGCCAGCAGTGGACAGGGGCCGCTGAACACTGAAGCTTTCTTT. Translated: CASSGQGPLNTEAFF.

On this clone itself: Relative to the germline gene, one junction end is altered; a read error may explain this. This chain links TRBV7-2 with TRBJ2-1; 10 bases align to TRBD2. The CDR3 sequence is 16 residues long. The germline CDR1 and CDR2 sequences are SGHTA and FQGNSA. The CDR3 here is CASNLRAGGSYNEQFF. CDR3 DNA: TGTGCCAGCAACTTAAGAGCGGGGGGGTCCTACAATGAGCAGTTCTTC.

This clone has more than one count but fewer than ten. The chain recombines TRBV27 with TRBJ1-5; possible D gene TRBD1, 5 bases. Germline CDR1 is MNHEY and CDR2 is SMNVEV (reference sequence). V dropped 6 bases and J dropped 1 base, with 10 bases sitting between them. The CDR3 is made up of 14 amino acids. As DNA, the CDR3 is TGTGCCAGCAGACCGGGGGTGAGCAATCAGCCCCAGCATTTT. It specifies CASRPGVSNQPQHF.

The chain joins TRBV28 to TRBJ1-4; TRBD1 matches at 8 bases. With V trimmed by 6 bases and J by 8 bases, 8 bases remained unmatched. This CDR3 is built from 14 residues. Per the germline V gene, CDR1 is MDHEN and CDR2 is SYDVKM. CDR3 region: CASRATGEGEKLFF. The CDR3 DNA reads as TGTGCCAGCAGGGCGACAGGGGAGGGGGAAAAACTGTTTTTT.

This chain joins TRBV3-1 (or the pseudogene TRBV3-2) and TRBJ1-3, with D possibly being TRBD1 (6 bases). The CDR3 loop spans 14 amino acids. The germline CDR1 and CDR2 sequences are LGHDT and YNNKEL (reference sequence). Trimming stripped 5 bases from V and 2 bases from J, with 10 bases between. The CDR3 here is CASSKQGAGNTIYF. CDR3 in DNA: TGTGCCAGCAGCAAACAGGGAGCTGGAAACACCATATATTTT.

This clone has just one count. CDR3 nucleotides: TGTGCCAGTTACATCATAGCGGGGGGCTACAATGAGCAGTTCTTC. Residues: CASYIIAGGYNEQFF. The chain uses TRBV7-2 and TRBJ2-1; 10 bases are a match to TRBD2. Looked up from germline, CDR1 is SGHTA and CDR2 is FQGNSA. The CDR3 is 15 amino acids. The J segment lost 3 bases and the V segment lost 9 bases, leaving 8 bases of the junction unmatched.

This clone showed up just a few times. V is TRBV5-5 and J is TRBJ1-4, with unresolved D. The CDR3 totals 13 residues. Germline V gives CDR1 SGHKS, CDR2 YYEKEE (reference sequence). Trimming removed 2 bases from V and 8 bases from J, with 10 bases in between. The CDR3 here is CASSLLGIEKLFF. Here the CDR3 DNA reads TGTGCCAGCAGCTTACTAGGGATCGAAAAACTGTTTTTT.